These 17 T cell receptor beta chains were sequenced from one sample in a study of T cells in localized non-small cell lung cancer. Profiling relied on immunoSEQ multiplex PCR, and the TCRdb table lists in-frame clones only, not all of them. The sample holds 70,000 to 80,000 clones, approximately 90% seen once. The sample consisted of peripheral blood, taken before any cancer treatment. The receptors originated from a woman aged 40-69 years with stage I squamous cell lung carcinoma.

This chain connects TRBV11-3 to TRBJ2-1; 14 bases line up with TRBD2. Unmatched junction bases numbered 9, after V lost 1 base and J lost 4 bases. There are 19 residues in the CDR3. Germline V gene data show CDR1 as SGHNT and CDR2 as YENEEA. The CDR3 DNA reads TGTGCCAGCAGCTTAGGTACAACCGGGACTAGCGGGGGATACAATGAGCAGTTCTTC. Its protein is CASSLGTTGTSGGYNEQFF.

V usage is TRBV2 and J usage is TRBJ2-3, with 9 nucleotides matching TRBD2. V lost 1 base and J lost 1; bases outside the gene matches: 3. This CDR3 comprises 16 residues. The germline gives CDR1 SNHLY, CDR2 FYNNEI. This chain's CDR3 is CASSEGRGGGTDTQYF. The DNA for the CDR3 is TGTGCCAGCAGTGAAGGGCGGGGGGGCGGCACAGATACGCAGTATTTT.

This chain joins TRBV5-6 and TRBJ1-2; 8 bases map to TRBD1. V was clipped by 4 bases and J by 1 base; unmatched bases: 9. The CDR3 spans 16 residues. CDR1 and CDR2 (germline): SGHDT, YYEEEE. The CDR3 nucleotides read TGTGCCAGCAGCCCCTTACAGGGGGGGGATAACTATGGCTACACCTTC. The encoded protein is CASSPLQGGDNYGYTF.

This chain joins TRBV5-1 and TRBJ1-5, with TRBD1 matching 9 bases. Germline CDR1 reads SGHRS; CDR2 reads YFSETQ. V trimming: 4 bases; J trimming: 3 bases; junction bases outside the gene matches: 5. CDR3 size: 15 residues. Here the CDR3 DNA reads TGCGCCAGCAGCCCGGACAGGGGAGACAATCAGCCCCAGCATTTT. As protein: CASSPDRGDNQPQHF. Variable domain in full (rest from reference TRBV5-1 and TRBJ1-5): KAGVTQTPRYLIKTRGQQVTLSCSPISGHRSVSWYQQTPGQGLQFLFEYFSETQRNKGNFPGRFSGRQFSNSRSEMNVSTLELGDSALYLCASSPDRGDNQPQHFGDGTRLSIL.

The rearrangement uses TRBV5-1 and TRBJ2-1, with TRBD2 matching 11 bases. Germline lookup yields CDR1 SGHRS and CDR2 YFSETQ. This CDR3 has 16 residues. Unmatched junction bases numbered 9, after V lost 4 bases and J lost 6 bases. Here the CDR3 DNA reads TGCGCCAGCAGCAGGGCCGGGACTAGCGGAGTCAATGAGCAGTTCTTC. Its translation is CASSRAGTSGVNEQFF.

This clone appeared a few times. J is TRBJ2-1 and V is TRBV2; a possible D gene is TRBD1 (5 bases). From germline, CDR1 is SNHLY and CDR2 FYNNEI. The CDR3 is 13 amino acids. Trimming removed 4 bases at V and 10 bases at J, with 14 bases between. The CDR3 DNA reads TGTGCCAGCAGTGCGGCCAGGGTGGGAGAGCAGTTCTTC. As protein: CASSAARVGEQFF.

This sequence joins TRBV2 and TRBJ1-2; 8 bases agree with TRBD1. The CDR3 runs to 15 residues. From germline, CDR1 is SNHLY and CDR2 FYNNEI. With 7 bases clipped from V and 0 bases from J, the junction kept 7 bases outside the gene matches. The CDR3 protein is CASTTGGTANYGYTF. For the CDR3, the DNA is TGTGCCAGCACAACAGGGGGTACGGCTAACTATGGCTACACCTTC.

This clone was seen once. This chain links TRBV14 with TRBJ1-6; possible D gene TRBD1, 5 bases. V lost 4 bases to trimming and J lost 9 bases, with 13 bases between them. This CDR3 contains 14 residues. From germline, CDR1 is SGHDN and CDR2 FVKESK. Here the CDR3 reads CASSRTGVGSPLHF. The DNA for the CDR3 is TGTGCCAGCAGCCGAACAGGAGTCGGTTCACCCCTCCACTTT.

This rearrangement joins TRBV30 to TRBJ1-1; D gene unclear. V shed 0 bases and J shed 0 bases, with 5 bases lying between them. This CDR3 is built from 13 residues. The germline V gene has CDR1 GTSNPN and CDR2 SVGIG (reference sequence). CDR3 protein: CAWSVGMNTEAFF. DNA for the CDR3: TGTGCCTGGAGTGTTGGCATGAACACTGAAGCTTTCTTT.

The chain uses TRBV5-5 and TRBJ2-7; D is unclear. CDR3 length: 12 residues. V lost 1 base and J 5 bases, leaving 7 bases between the germline ends. The germline CDR1 and CDR2 sequences are SGHKS and YYEKEE (reference sequence). The CDR3 nucleotides read TGTGCCAGCAGCTTGTCCATCAACGAGCAGTACTTC. Translated, it gives CASSLSINEQYF.

The CDR3 region has the DNA TGTGCCAGCAGCCATCCTGGGACAGGGGGATTGAACACTGAAGCTTTCTTT. This translates into CASSHPGTGGLNTEAFF. This rearrangement joins TRBV4-2 to TRBJ1-1; TRBD1 matches 11 bases. CDR3 length: 17 residues. Germline values: CDR1 LGHNA, CDR2 YNFKEQ. Trimming at V came to 3 bases and at J to 0 bases, leaving 6 bases not matched to a gene.

The rearrangement joins TRBV30 to TRBJ1-5; a weak D match, TRBD1 (6 bases). Germline values: CDR1 GTSNPN, CDR2 SVGIG (reference sequence). The CDR3 is made up of 13 amino acids. The V gene lost 4 bases and the J gene lost 6 bases, with 13 bases spanning the gap. Here the CDR3 reads CAWNRGARQPQHF. In nucleotides, the CDR3 is TGTGCCTGGAATCGGGGGGCACGTCAGCCCCAGCATTTT.

The rearrangement links TRBV6-5 to TRBJ2-5; D may be TRBD2 (6 bases). The CDR3 extends over 14 amino acids. V shed 7 bases and J shed 2 bases, with 14 bases lying between them. Germline CDR1 reads MNHEY; CDR2 reads SVGAGI. The CDR3 is CASTKGGVQETQYF. The CDR3 region has the DNA TGTGCCAGCACCAAGGGCGGGGTTCAAGAGACCCAGTACTTC.

The rearrangement uses TRBV6-6 and TRBJ1-2; perhaps TRBD1 as D (6 bases). The CDR3 runs 14 residues. Per germline, CDR1 MNHNY and CDR2 SVGAGI (reference sequence). V lost 5 bases, J lost 0 bases, and 10 bases lay in between. The CDR3 loop is CASSRDNSNYGYTF. Here the CDR3 DNA reads TGTGCCAGCAGTCGGGACAACTCTAACTATGGCTACACCTTC.

This clone was counted only a few times. Germline and junction disagree at one end, which may indicate a read error. J is TRBJ2-5 and V is TRBV7-7; D perhaps matches TRBD1 (5 bases). The CDR3 loop spans 15 amino acids. The germline CDR1 and CDR2 sequences are SSHAT and FNYEAQ (reference sequence). CDR3 region: CASSPGRQYQETQYF. The CDR3 bases are TGTGCTAGCAGCCCCGGTCGACAGTACCAAGAGACCCAGTACTTC.

This chain joins TRBV7-2 and TRBJ2-4; 12 bases match TRBD1. The CDR3 sequence is 18 residues long. Germline CDR1 and CDR2: SGHTA and FQGNSA. With V trimmed by 3 bases and J by 5 bases, 11 bases remained unmatched. CDR3 residues: CASSLNSGTGGSENIQYF. CDR3 DNA: TGTGCCAGCAGCTTGAATTCCGGGACAGGGGGCTCGGAAAACATTCAGTACTTC.

The chain recombines TRBV7-3 with TRBJ2-1, with D tentatively TRBD1 (5 bases). This CDR3 spans 16 amino acids. Germline V gives CDR1 SGHTA, CDR2 FQGTGA. Trimming took 2 bases from V and 2 from J, leaving 13 bases between them. DNA of the CDR3: TGTGCCAGCAGCTTAGTTTGGCAGGGCCCCTACAATGAGCAGTTCTTC. Amino acids: CASSLVWQGPYNEQFF.